The rows below give T cell receptor beta chains drawn from one sample of a study of blood T cell repertoires in COVID-19. Data came from immunoSEQ multiplex PCR; TCRdb stores just in-frame clones and leaves some out. Here the sample spans about 110,000 clones, more than 80% being singletons. Sequenced material: peripheral blood. Receptors originate from a man between 40 and 49 years old with active or convalescent COVID-19. The CDR3 runs from the conserved cysteine through the conserved F or W. The D gene is left open where the match is weak. Only part of the rows carry a size: once, few, many, or a class if the clone is expanded.

>TRBV5-1|-|TRBJ1-1|-
TGCGCCAGCAGCTTCCCTTCGGGGAACACTGAAGCTTTCTTT
CASSFPSGNTEAFF
>TRBV7-2|-|TRBJ2-7|-
TGTGCCAGCAGCCCAGTCGGACAGAACGAGCAGTACTTC
CASSPVGQNEQYF
>TRBV6-5|-|TRBJ2-7|-
TGTGCCAGCAGTTACTCCCGTTCCTACGAGCAGTACTTC
CASSYSRSYEQYF
>TRBV6-5|TRBD2|TRBJ2-2|-
TGTGCCAGCGACCAGGGAGGGGCGGTCTCCGGGGAGCTGTTTTTT
CASDQGGAVSGELFF
>TRBV19|TRBD1|TRBJ2-1|few
TGTGCCAGTAGTTGGGGACAGGCCCTCAATGAGCAGTTCTTC
CASSWGQALNEQFF
>TRBV6-2/TRBV6-3|-|TRBJ2-5|-
TGTGCCAGCAGTTACTCACCTAGCTATCAAGAGACCCAGTACTTC
CASSYSPSYQETQYF
>TRBV7-2|TRBD2|TRBJ2-3|-
TGTGCCAGCAGCTTAGGACTAGCGGGAGTAGATACGCAGTATTTT
CASSLGLAGVDTQYF
>TRBV6-5|TRBD2|TRBJ2-5|-
TGTGCCAGCAGTTACGGTCGGGGAGGGGAGACCCAGTACTTC
CASSYGRGGETQYF
>TRBV5-1|-|TRBJ2-2|-
TGCGCCAGCAGCCCACAGGACACCGGCACCGGGGAGCTGTTTTTT
CASSPQDTGTGELFF
>TRBV6-5|-|TRBJ1-4|-
TGTGCCAGCAGTTACTCGCGGGGACTGTTTTTT
CASSYSRGLFF
>TRBV29-1|-|TRBJ2-7|-
TGCAGCGTGCGGACAGTCAACAACTACGAGCAGTACTTC
CSVRTVNNYEQYF
>TRBV24-1|TRBD1|TRBJ1-2|-
TGTGCCACTCAGCTAGGGACAGGGAATGGCTACACCTTC
CATQLGTGNGYTF
>TRBV30|TRBD2|TRBJ2-1|-
TGTGCCTGGCTAGCGGGAGGACCTAAAAATGAGCAGTTCTTC
CAWLAGGPKNEQFF
>TRBV10-1|-|TRBJ2-1|-
TGCGCCAGCAGTGAGTCAACCGGTTACAATGAGCAGTTCTTC
CASSESTGYNEQFF
>TRBV5-5|TRBD1|TRBJ2-7|-
TGTGCCAGCAGCCAAGGACAGGGGGCAGCCTACGAGCAGTACTTC
CASSQGQGAAYEQYF
>TRBV10-3|TRBD1|TRBJ1-2|-
TGTGCCATCAGTGAGTCTGGGACAGGGGGCGCCGGGGGCTATGGCTACACCTTC
CAISESGTGGAGGYGYTF
>TRBV18|-|TRBJ1-1|-
TGTGCCAGCTCACCACGACAGGAGAACACTGAAGCTTTCTTT
CASSPRQENTEAFF
>TRBV3-1/TRBV3-2|TRBD1|TRBJ2-7|-
TGTGCCAGCAGCCCCTCCGGGACAGGGGCCTACGAGCAGTACTTC
CASSPSGTGAYEQYF
>TRBV5-1|-|TRBJ2-5|-
TGCGCCAGCAGCTTTTCTACAGGTACCCAAGAGACCCAGTACTTC
CASSFSTGTQETQYF
>TRBV5-1|TRBD2|TRBJ2-1|-
TGCGCCAGCAGCGCGGGACTAGCGGCCTACAATGAGCAGTTCTTC
CASSAGLAAYNEQFF
>TRBV4-3|TRBD1|TRBJ2-7|-
TGCGCCAGCAGCCAAGGACAGGGGTCCTACGAGCAGTACTTC
CASSQGQGSYEQYF
>TRBV7-2|TRBD2|TRBJ2-7|-
TGTGCCAGCATGCCCAGCGGGGGGACCTACGAGCAGTACTTC
CASMPSGGTYEQYF
>TRBV2|TRBD2|TRBJ2-1|-
TGTGCCAGCAGTGCGGGACTACGGGGTTACAATGAGCAGTTCTTC
CASSAGLRGYNEQFF
>TRBV4-1|-|TRBJ1-4|-
TGCGCCAGCAGCCAAGATATCGGGTCCAATGAAAAACTGTTTTTT
CASSQDIGSNEKLFF
>TRBV20-1|-|TRBJ2-1|-
TGCAGTGCTAGGTTGGGGAGTGAGCAGTTCTTC
CSARLGSEQFF
>TRBV19|-|TRBJ1-1|-
TGTGCCAGTAGTTTTGGGGAAGCAGGGGAAGCTTTCTTT
CASSFGEAGEAFF
>TRBV9|-|TRBJ2-7|-
TGTGCCAGCAGCCCGGGAATTCCCTACGAGCAGTACTTC
CASSPGIPYEQYF
>TRBV5-1|TRBD2|TRBJ2-7|-
TGCGCCAGCAGTTCTCTAGCGGGATACGAGCAGTACTTC
CASSSLAGYEQYF
>TRBV5-1|-|TRBJ2-7|-
TGCGCCAGCAAGCCAGGGTACCAGGGAAAGTCATACGAGCAGTACTTC
CASKPGYQGKSYEQYF
>TRBV4-2|-|TRBJ1-3|-
TGTGCCAGCAGCCAACGGGTCGAACCCTCTGGAAACACCATATATTTT
CASSQRVEPSGNTIYF
>TRBV7-6|TRBD1|TRBJ1-3|-
TGTGCCAGCAGCTGGGGACAGGCTGACTCTGGAAACACCATATATTTT
CASSWGQADSGNTIYF
>TRBV5-8|-|TRBJ2-3|-
TGTGCCTCCAACAGCAATGGTAGGATCTTCACAGATACGCAGTATTTT
CASNSNGRIFTDTQYF
>TRBV28|-|TRBJ2-7|-
TGTGCCAGCAGTCCGGAGAGGCGGCGGGCTTCCTCCTACGAGCAGTACTTC
CASSPERRRASSYEQYF
>TRBV11-3|-|TRBJ1-2|-
TGTGCCAGCGGAAAACAGGGTGAGGATGGCTACACCTTC
CASGKQGEDGYTF
>TRBV3-1/TRBV3-2|TRBD1|TRBJ2-7|-
TGTGCCAGCAGCCAGGGACAGGGGACCTACGAGCAGTACTTC
CASSQGQGTYEQYF
>TRBV2|TRBD1|TRBJ1-1|-
TGTGCCAGCAGTCCTTGGACAGGGAGGAACACTGAAGCTTTCTTT
CASSPWTGRNTEAFF
>TRBV6-5|-|TRBJ1-1|few
TGTGCCAGCAGGGTGAACAAGAACACTGAAGCTTTCTTT
CASRVNKNTEAFF
>TRBV24-1|TRBD1|TRBJ2-2|-
TGTGCCACCAGTGATTGGAACAGGGGGCTTGAGCGGAGGAACACCGGGGAGCTGTTTTTT
CATSDWNRGLERRNTGELFF
>TRBV9|-|TRBJ2-3|-
TGTGCCAGCAGCCCTAGACCGAGCACAGATACGCAGTATTTT
CASSPRPSTDTQYF
>TRBV18|TRBD1|TRBJ1-2|-
TGTGCCAGCTCATCGGACCGGGACAGTTACTATGGCTACACCTTC
CASSSDRDSYYGYTF
>TRBV9|-|TRBJ1-4|-
TGTGCCAGCAGCACACGGGTCGGCGAAAAACTGTTTTTT
CASSTRVGEKLFF
>TRBV30|-|TRBJ2-7|-
TGTGCCTGTCAGTACACGGGGTTCAGAGGTACCTACGAGCAGTACTTC
CACQYTGFRGTYEQYF
>TRBV5-1|-|TRBJ2-2|-
TGCGCCAGCAGCGCGGGACAGATTTTCGCGAACACCGGGGAGCTGTTTTTT
CASSAGQIFANTGELFF
>TRBV4-1|TRBD1|TRBJ1-1|-
TGCGCCAGCAGCGACGGACAGGGGGAAACTGAAGCTTTCTTT
CASSDGQGETEAFF
>TRBV24-1|TRBD1|TRBJ1-2|-
TGTGCCACCAGTGATACTCGGACAGGAAACTATGGCTACACCTTC
CATSDTRTGNYGYTF
>TRBV15|-|TRBJ1-1|-
TGTGCCACCAGCAACAGACCCGTGAACACTGAAGCTTTCTTT
CATSNRPVNTEAFF
>TRBV18|-|TRBJ1-6|once
TGTGCCAGCTCCGCTCAAGAGGGCGGACCCCTCCACTTT
CASSAQEGGPLHF
>TRBV18|-|TRBJ1-1|once
TGTGCCAGCTCAACTCCGGGTACTGAAGCTTTCTTT
CASSTPGTEAFF
>TRBV2|-|TRBJ1-5|-
TGTGCCAGCAGTGCCTTGGGCGGGGTTAGCAATCAGCCCCAGCATTTT
CASSALGGVSNQPQHF
>TRBV24-1|-|TRBJ2-1|-
TGTGCCACCAGTGATCCGGACGGGAGCTCCTACAATGAGCAGTTCTTC
CATSDPDGSSYNEQFF
>TRBV24-1|TRBD1|TRBJ2-7|-
TGTGCCACCACTGCAGTTCCAGGGGGTCGGCACGAGCAGTACTTC
CATTAVPGGRHEQYF
>TRBV5-6|TRBD1|TRBJ1-3|-
TGTGCCAGCAGCTGGCCGACAGGGGCTGGAAACACCATATATTTT
CASSWPTGAGNTIYF
>TRBV27|TRBD2|TRBJ2-1|-
TGTGCCACTGGGGGCGGGAGGATCTACAATGAGCAGTTCTTC
CATGGGRIYNEQFF